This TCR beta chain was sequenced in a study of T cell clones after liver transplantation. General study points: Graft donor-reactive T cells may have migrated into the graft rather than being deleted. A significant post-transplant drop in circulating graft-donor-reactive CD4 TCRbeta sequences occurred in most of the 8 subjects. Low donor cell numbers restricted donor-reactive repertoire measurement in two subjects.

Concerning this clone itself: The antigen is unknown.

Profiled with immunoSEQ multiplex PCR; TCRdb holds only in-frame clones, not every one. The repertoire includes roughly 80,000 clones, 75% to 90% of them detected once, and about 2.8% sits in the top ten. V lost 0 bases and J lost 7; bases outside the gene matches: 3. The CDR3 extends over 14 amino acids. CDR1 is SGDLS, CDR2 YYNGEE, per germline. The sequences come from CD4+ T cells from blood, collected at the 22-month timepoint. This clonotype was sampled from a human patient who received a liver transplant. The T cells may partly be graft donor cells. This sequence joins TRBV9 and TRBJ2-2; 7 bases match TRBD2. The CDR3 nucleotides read TGTGCCAGCAGCGTAGCGGCGGGGGTCGGGGAGCTGTTTTTT. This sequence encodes CASSVAAGVGELFF. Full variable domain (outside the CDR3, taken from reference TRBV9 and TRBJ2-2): DSGVTQTPKHLITATGQRVTLRCSPRSGDLSVYWYQQSLDQGLQFLIQYYNGEERAKGNILERFSAQQFPDLHSELNLSSLELGDSALYFCASSVAAGVGELFFGEGSRLTVL.